This T cell receptor beta chain is drawn from a study of T-cell memory formation after mild COVID-19. The V gene end was trimmed by 3 bases and the J gene end by 3 bases; junction bases not matched to a gene: 7. Germline V lookup: CDR1 GTSNPN, CDR2 SVGIG (reference sequence). This CDR3 has 14 amino acids. Overall study findings and caveats: There was a balanced CD4/CD8 profile in clones contracting day 15 to 85, and later expanders leaned CD4+.

This clonotype appeared a few times. Its specificity is not known. TCRdb reprocessed the 5' RACE reads via MiXCR and lists one record per CDR3 protein. Of fewer than 700,000 distinct CDR3 sequences in the sample, roughly 17% were seen once. Input material: PBMCs or a T cell subset sorted from them (not recorded which). The source of this sequence is an adult woman who had mild COVID-19 (a few samples of this study predate the infection). Cell type and time point are not known. V is TRBV30 and J is TRBJ2-7; 8 bases are shared with TRBD1. This CDR3 is CAWRIPGGNYEQYF. The CDR3 bases are TGTGCCTGGAGGATCCCAGGGGGCAACTACGAGCAGTACTTC. The full variable domain, completed using reference TRBV30 and TRBJ2-7, is SQTIHQWPATLVQPVGSPLSLECTVEGTSNPNLYWYRQAAGRGLQLLFYSVGIGQISSEVPQNLSASRPQDRQFILSSKKLLLSDSGFYLCAWRIPGGNYEQYFGPGTRLTVT.